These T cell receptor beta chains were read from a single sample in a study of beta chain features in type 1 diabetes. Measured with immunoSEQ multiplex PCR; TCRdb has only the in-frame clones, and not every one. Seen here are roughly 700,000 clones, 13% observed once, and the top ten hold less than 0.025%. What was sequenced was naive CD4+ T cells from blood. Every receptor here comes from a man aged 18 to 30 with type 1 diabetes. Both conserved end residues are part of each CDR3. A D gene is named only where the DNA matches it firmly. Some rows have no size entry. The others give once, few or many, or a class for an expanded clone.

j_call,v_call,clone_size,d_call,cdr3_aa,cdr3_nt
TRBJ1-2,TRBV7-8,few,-,CASSTGESGYTF,TGTGCCAGCAGCACCGGAGAGAGCGGCTACACCTTC
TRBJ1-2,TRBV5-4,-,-,CASSLMEDYTF,TGTGCCAGCAGCTTGATGGAGGACTACACCTTC
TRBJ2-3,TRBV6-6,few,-,CASMGDTQYF,TGTGCCAGCATGGGAGATACGCAGTATTTT
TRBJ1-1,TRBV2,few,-,CASSGVNTEAFF,TGTGCCAGCAGTGGGGTGAACACTGAAGCTTTCTTT
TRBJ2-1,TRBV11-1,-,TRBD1,CASSHGQGGANEQFF,TGTGCCAGCAGCCACGGACAGGGGGGGGCCAATGAGCAGTTCTTC
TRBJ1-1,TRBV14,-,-,CASSLRGPTEAFF,TGTGCCAGCAGCCTCAGGGGCCCCACTGAAGCTTTCTTT
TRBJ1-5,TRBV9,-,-,CASSVGQSSNQPQHF,TGTGCCAGCAGCGTAGGACAGTCTAGCAATCAGCCCCAGCATTTT
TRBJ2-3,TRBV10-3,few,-,CAISYRADTQYF,TGTGCCATCAGTTACAGGGCAGATACGCAGTATTTT
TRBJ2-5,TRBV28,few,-,CASSIGRRETQYF,TGTGCCAGCAGTATCGGCCGCAGGGAGACCCAGTACTTC
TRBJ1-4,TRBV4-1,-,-,CASSQDLGAAKLFF,TGCGCCAGCAGCCAAGATCTCGGGGCGGCCAAACTGTTTTTT
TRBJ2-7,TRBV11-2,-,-,CASSLDGRGYEQYF,TGTGCCAGCAGCTTAGATGGCAGAGGCTACGAGCAGTACTTC
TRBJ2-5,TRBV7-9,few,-,CASRWGSETQYF,TGTGCCAGCAGGTGGGGGTCGGAGACCCAGTACTTC
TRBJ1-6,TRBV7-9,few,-,CASSLEDVNSPLHF,TGTGCCAGCAGCCTGGAAGACGTGAATTCACCCCTCCACTTT
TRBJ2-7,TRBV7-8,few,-,CASREGGRAEQYF,TGTGCCAGCAGGGAGGGAGGCCGGGCCGAGCAGTACTTC
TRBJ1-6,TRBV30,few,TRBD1,CAWSITGGSPLHF,TGTGCCTGGAGTATTACAGGGGGGTCACCCCTCCACTTT
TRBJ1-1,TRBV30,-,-,CAWNRVTEAFF,TGTGCCTGGAACAGGGTCACTGAAGCTTTCTTT
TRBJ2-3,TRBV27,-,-,CASSLQGDTQYF,TGTGCCAGCAGTCTACAGGGTGATACGCAGTATTTT
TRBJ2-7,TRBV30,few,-,CAWAIADYEQYF,TGTGCCTGGGCCATTGCAGACTACGAGCAGTACTTC
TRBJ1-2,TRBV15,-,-,CATSSNANYGYTF,TGTGCCACCAGCAGCAACGCGAACTATGGCTACACCTTC
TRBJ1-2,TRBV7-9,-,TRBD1,CASSFSGTGIYGYTF,TGTGCCAGCAGCTTTTCAGGGACAGGAATCTATGGCTACACCTTC
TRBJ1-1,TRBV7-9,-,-,CASSPQGKGLEAFF,TGTGCCAGCAGCCCCCAAGGAAAGGGGTTAGAAGCTTTCTTT
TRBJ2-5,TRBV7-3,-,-,CASSSGTYYQETQYF,TGTGCGAGCAGCTCCGGGACATACTACCAAGAGACCCAGTACTTC
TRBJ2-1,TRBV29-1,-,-,CSVNTGLSSYNEQFF,TGCAGCGTGAACACAGGGCTGAGCTCCTACAATGAGCAGTTCTTC
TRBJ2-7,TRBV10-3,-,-,CASSYSKSGPSYEQYF,TGTGCCAGCAGTTACTCGAAATCTGGGCCCTCCTACGAGCAGTACTTC
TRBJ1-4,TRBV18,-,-,CASSPSGAGEKLFF,TGTGCCAGCTCCCCTTCAGGGGCAGGAGAAAAACTGTTTTTT
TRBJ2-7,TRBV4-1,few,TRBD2,CASSQQSGGTPYEQYF,TGCGCCAGCAGCCAGCAGAGCGGGGGGACACCCTACGAGCAGTACTTC
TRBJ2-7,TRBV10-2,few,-,CASRALVGMRDEQYF,TGCGCCAGCAGAGCACTGGTGGGAATGCGCGACGAGCAGTACTTC